The clone carrying this T cell receptor beta chain was picked up a small number of times. Its cognate antigen is unknown. One junction end disagrees with the germline gene, perhaps due to a read error. Germline V gene data show CDR1 as SEHNR and CDR2 as FQNEAQ (reference sequence). CDR3 length: 13 residues. The sample belongs to a study of cytomegalovirus exposure and HLA in healthy donors. General study results and limits: V- and J-gene trimming in TCR beta was tied to a missense DCLRE1C variant by an analysis performed later.

The PCR employed 60 Vbeta primers together with 13 Jbeta primers. This table comes from immunoSEQ multiplex PCR, and its TCRdb copy is limited to in-frame clones, with some not included. Among 100,000 or so clones listed, about 59% were seen once. The receptor was isolated from a man younger than 45 in good health and CMV-seropositive. The chain recombines TRBV7-9 with TRBJ2-5, with D maybe TRBD1 (6 bases). Sequenced input: PBMCs. The CDR3 nucleotides read TGTGCCAGCAGCCACCGGGCCCAGGGGTATTGGGACTTC. It is translated as CASSHRAQGYWDF.